Listed below are T cell receptor beta chains from one sample, sequenced in a study of cytomegalovirus exposure and HLA in healthy donors. Profiled with immunoSEQ multiplex PCR; TCRdb holds only in-frame clones, not every one. The sample carries some 110,000 clones, over 9% recorded once. Sequencing was performed on PBMCs. These receptors were collected from a man in his forties in good health and CMV-seropositive. Each CDR3 is given without its conserved first and last residue. Fields, in order: V gene, J gene, D gene, clone size, CDR3 protein. D genes are given only for firm matches. Size values are once, few and many counts, or a class for expanded clones, and some rows have none.

V gene: TRBV15
J gene: TRBJ2-7
D gene: TRBD1
clone size: -
CDR3 protein: ATSRDSTNRGYEQY

V gene: TRBV29-1
J gene: TRBJ1-2
D gene: -
clone size: few
CDR3 protein: SVEPGNYGYT

V gene: TRBV7-6
J gene: TRBJ2-6
D gene: TRBD1
clone size: -
CDR3 protein: ASSLRGQVNSGANVLT

V gene: TRBV29-1
J gene: TRBJ2-6
D gene: -
clone size: many
CDR3 protein: SDSTGNSGANVLT

V gene: TRBV27
J gene: TRBJ2-1
D gene: -
clone size: few
CDR3 protein: ASSLGTGAISYNEQF

V gene: TRBV30
J gene: TRBJ2-1
D gene: -
clone size: few
CDR3 protein: AWRHPGGNEQF

V gene: TRBV7-8
J gene: TRBJ2-7
D gene: TRBD2
clone size: -
CDR3 protein: ASSLREVAGVSYEQY

V gene: TRBV5-1
J gene: TRBJ2-5
D gene: TRBD2
clone size: few
CDR3 protein: ASSSYPGPGLAEETQY

V gene: TRBV9
J gene: TRBJ1-1
D gene: -
clone size: few
CDR3 protein: ASSVHKNPTEAF

V gene: TRBV27
J gene: TRBJ2-1
D gene: -
clone size: -
CDR3 protein: ASTGYNEQF

V gene: TRBV5-5
J gene: TRBJ2-1
D gene: TRBD1
clone size: -
CDR3 protein: ASSFPRTGHNEQF

V gene: TRBV18
J gene: TRBJ2-3
D gene: -
clone size: -
CDR3 protein: ASSPTTDTDTQY

V gene: TRBV5-4
J gene: TRBJ1-1
D gene: TRBD1
clone size: few
CDR3 protein: ASSAQGDTEAF

V gene: TRBV4-1
J gene: TRBJ2-5
D gene: -
clone size: -
CDR3 protein: ASSQPSAPGETQY

V gene: TRBV6-5
J gene: TRBJ2-1
D gene: -
clone size: -
CDR3 protein: ASSKYNEQF

V gene: TRBV11-3
J gene: TRBJ1-2
D gene: -
clone size: few
CDR3 protein: ASSLDNLGASYGYT

V gene: TRBV6-5
J gene: TRBJ2-1
D gene: TRBD2
clone size: few
CDR3 protein: ASSYSIAGAYEQF

V gene: TRBV6-1
J gene: TRBJ2-1
D gene: TRBD1
clone size: medium-sized
CDR3 protein: ASSEGQEYNEQF

V gene: TRBV7-9
J gene: TRBJ2-7
D gene: TRBD2
clone size: few
CDR3 protein: ASSQGGLALNEQY

V gene: TRBV30
J gene: TRBJ1-1
D gene: -
clone size: -
CDR3 protein: AWIPPGGLTEAF

V gene: TRBV19
J gene: TRBJ1-2
D gene: -
clone size: -
CDR3 protein: ASTPSGLGYT

V gene: TRBV6-4
J gene: TRBJ2-3
D gene: TRBD2
clone size: few
CDR3 protein: ASTLAGGPSRDTQY

V gene: TRBV27
J gene: TRBJ2-1
D gene: -
clone size: few
CDR3 protein: ASSSTDEQF

V gene: TRBV4-1
J gene: TRBJ1-4
D gene: -
clone size: few
CDR3 protein: ASSQDIGRSEGKLF

V gene: TRBV11-2
J gene: TRBJ2-7
D gene: -
clone size: -
CDR3 protein: ASSLLELQTYEQY

V gene: TRBV7-2
J gene: TRBJ2-5
D gene: TRBD1
clone size: -
CDR3 protein: ASSLMGTGVQETQY

V gene: TRBV6-1
J gene: TRBJ1-2
D gene: TRBD1
clone size: -
CDR3 protein: ASSGTGVQSST

V gene: TRBV27
J gene: TRBJ2-1
D gene: -
clone size: few
CDR3 protein: ASSSTSWSIEQF

V gene: TRBV5-1
J gene: TRBJ2-1
D gene: TRBD2
clone size: few
CDR3 protein: ASSLDGIAGGYNEQF

V gene: TRBV14
J gene: TRBJ1-2
D gene: TRBD1
clone size: few
CDR3 protein: ASSQAGQPRDGYT

V gene: TRBV28
J gene: TRBJ1-4
D gene: TRBD1
clone size: -
CDR3 protein: ASSPRQGWVRLF

V gene: TRBV2
J gene: TRBJ2-1
D gene: TRBD2
clone size: few
CDR3 protein: ASDGASGVSSYNEQF

V gene: TRBV30
J gene: TRBJ1-1
D gene: TRBD1
clone size: -
CDR3 protein: AWSVRGDTEAF

V gene: TRBV5-1
J gene: TRBJ2-2
D gene: TRBD2
clone size: -
CDR3 protein: ASSLYERDSANTGELF

V gene: TRBV7-3
J gene: TRBJ2-6
D gene: -
clone size: few
CDR3 protein: ASSFQGSGANVLT

V gene: TRBV4-1
J gene: TRBJ2-7
D gene: TRBD2
clone size: -
CDR3 protein: ASSQVTAGGTYEQY

V gene: TRBV29-1
J gene: TRBJ2-1
D gene: TRBD1
clone size: few
CDR3 protein: SVIDRGSYNEQF

V gene: TRBV9
J gene: TRBJ2-2
D gene: -
clone size: -
CDR3 protein: ASSLRTASGELF

V gene: TRBV4-1
J gene: TRBJ1-1
D gene: -
clone size: -
CDR3 protein: ASSQERVNTEAF

V gene: TRBV5-4
J gene: TRBJ2-7
D gene: -
clone size: -
CDR3 protein: ASSQEARGSDEQY

V gene: TRBV7-9
J gene: TRBJ2-7
D gene: -
clone size: -
CDR3 protein: ASSPTDGYEQY

V gene: TRBV15
J gene: TRBJ1-4
D gene: -
clone size: -
CDR3 protein: ATSRDYAATNEKLF

V gene: TRBV7-2
J gene: TRBJ2-7
D gene: -
clone size: few
CDR3 protein: ASSPNSITRAREQY

V gene: TRBV9
J gene: TRBJ1-5
D gene: -
clone size: few
CDR3 protein: ASSVTGNQPQH

V gene: TRBV6-1
J gene: TRBJ2-5
D gene: -
clone size: few
CDR3 protein: ASSEAWGRETQY

V gene: TRBV27
J gene: TRBJ1-5
D gene: TRBD1
clone size: -
CDR3 protein: ASSAVTGGNQPQH

V gene: TRBV7-9
J gene: TRBJ1-4
D gene: -
clone size: -
CDR3 protein: ASSLFNRWTNEKLF

V gene: TRBV2
J gene: TRBJ2-5
D gene: TRBD2
clone size: few
CDR3 protein: ASRPKAGRETQY

V gene: TRBV30
J gene: TRBJ2-2
D gene: -
clone size: -
CDR3 protein: AWSLRQAGTGELF

V gene: TRBV30
J gene: TRBJ2-5
D gene: TRBD2
clone size: -
CDR3 protein: AWSGGGLAGEGETQY

V gene: TRBV28
J gene: TRBJ2-7
D gene: -
clone size: many
CDR3 protein: ASLTTDTYEQY

V gene: TRBV2
J gene: TRBJ2-6
D gene: TRBD2
clone size: -
CDR3 protein: ASSEFRTGGSGANVLT